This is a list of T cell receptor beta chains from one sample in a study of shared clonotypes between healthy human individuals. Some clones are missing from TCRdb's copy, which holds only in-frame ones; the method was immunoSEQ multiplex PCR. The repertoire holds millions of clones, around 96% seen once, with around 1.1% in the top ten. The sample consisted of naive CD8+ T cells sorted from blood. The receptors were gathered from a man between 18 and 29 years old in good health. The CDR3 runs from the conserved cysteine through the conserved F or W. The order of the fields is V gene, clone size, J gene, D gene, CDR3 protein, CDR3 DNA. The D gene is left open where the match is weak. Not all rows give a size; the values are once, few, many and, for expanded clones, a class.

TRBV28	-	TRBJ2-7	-	CASSLTYNYEQYF	TGTGCCAGCAGTCTGACTTATAACTACGAGCAGTACTTC
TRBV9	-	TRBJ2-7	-	CASSVVEGTEQYF	TGTGCCAGCAGCGTAGTGGAGGGGACCGAGCAGTACTTC
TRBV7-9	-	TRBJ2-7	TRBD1	CASSVTQNRGTHEQYF	TGTGCCAGCAGCGTAACTCAAAACAGGGGGACCCACGAGCAGTACTTC
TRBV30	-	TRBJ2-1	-	CAWSVLLGGDFDEQFF	TGTGCCTGGAGTGTGCTACTGGGCGGGGACTTCGATGAGCAGTTCTTC
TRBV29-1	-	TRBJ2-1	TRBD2	CSVGLVAGGYNEQFF	TGCAGCGTGGGGTTGGTAGCGGGAGGCTACAATGAGCAGTTCTTC
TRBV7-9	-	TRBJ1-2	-	CASSLGGEGYTF	TGTGCCAGCAGCTTGGGAGGGGAGGGCTACACCTTC
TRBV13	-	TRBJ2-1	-	CASSPELASYNEQFF	TGTGCCAGCAGCCCCGAGCTAGCCTCCTACAATGAGCAGTTCTTC
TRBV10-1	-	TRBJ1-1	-	CASSEGNTEAFF	TGCGCCAGCAGTGAGGGAAACACTGAAGCTTTCTTT
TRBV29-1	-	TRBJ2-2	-	CSAKTLTGELFF	TGCAGCGCCAAGACTCTTACCGGGGAGCTGTTTTTT
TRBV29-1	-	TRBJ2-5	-	CSVAGLEETQYF	TGCAGCGTTGCTGGGTTGGAGGAGACCCAGTACTTC
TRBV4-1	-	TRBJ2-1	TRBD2	CASSILSGSSNEQFF	TGCGCCAGCAGTATCCTTAGCGGGAGCTCGAATGAGCAGTTCTTC
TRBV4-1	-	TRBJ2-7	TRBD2	CASSEREAYEQYF	TGCGCCAGCTCGGAGCGGGAAGCCTACGAGCAGTACTTC
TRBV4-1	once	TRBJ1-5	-	CASSQDGRGGQPQHF	TGCGCCAGCAGCCAAGATGGCAGGGGTGGTCAGCCCCAGCATTTT
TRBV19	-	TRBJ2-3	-	CASSTTETDTQYF	TGTGCCAGTAGTACGACTGAAACAGATACGCAGTATTTT
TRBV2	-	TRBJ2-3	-	CASLEPGPDTQYF	TGTGCCAGCCTAGAACCAGGCCCAGATACGCAGTATTTT
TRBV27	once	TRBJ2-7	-	CASSFWGPSYEQYF	TGTGCCAGCAGTTTTTGGGGACCCTCCTACGAGCAGTACTTC
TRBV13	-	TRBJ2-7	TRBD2	CASSFGGLDYEQYF	TGTGCCAGCAGCTTCGGGGGACTAGACTACGAGCAGTACTTC
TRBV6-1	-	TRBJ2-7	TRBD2	CASSVPSSGGYEQYF	TGTGCCAGCAGTGTCCCTTCTAGCGGGGGTTACGAGCAGTACTTC
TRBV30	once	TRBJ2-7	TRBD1	CAWSVGQGAYEQYF	TGTGCCTGGAGTGTAGGGCAGGGGGCATACGAGCAGTACTTC
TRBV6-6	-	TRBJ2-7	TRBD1	CASSYGQGGYEQYF	TGTGCCAGCAGTTACGGACAGGGTGGCTACGAGCAGTACTTC
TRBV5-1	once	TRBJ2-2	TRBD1	CASSLGEGAGTGELFF	TGCGCCAGCAGCCTCGGTGAGGGGGCCGGGACCGGGGAGCTGTTTTTT
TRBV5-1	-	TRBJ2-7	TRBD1	CASSIGQGSYEQYF	TGCGCCAGCAGCATCGGACAGGGAAGCTACGAGCAGTACTTC
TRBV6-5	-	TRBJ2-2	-	CASTDGYTGELFF	TGTGCCAGCACGGACGGCTACACCGGGGAGCTGTTTTTT